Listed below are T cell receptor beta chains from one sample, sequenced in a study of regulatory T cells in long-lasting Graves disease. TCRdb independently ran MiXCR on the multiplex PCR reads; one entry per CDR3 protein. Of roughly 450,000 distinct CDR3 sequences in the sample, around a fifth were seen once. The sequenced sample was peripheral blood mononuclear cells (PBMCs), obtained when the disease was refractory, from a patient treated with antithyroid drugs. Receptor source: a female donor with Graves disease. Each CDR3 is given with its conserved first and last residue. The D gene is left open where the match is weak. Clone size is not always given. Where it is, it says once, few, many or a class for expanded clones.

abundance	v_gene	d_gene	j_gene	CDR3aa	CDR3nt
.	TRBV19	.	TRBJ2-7	CASSSPLGAIYEQYF	TGTGCCAGTAGTTCCCCCCTGGGAGCGATCTACGAGCAGTACTTC
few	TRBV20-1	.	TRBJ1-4	CSARSRGVSENEKLFF	TGCAGTGCTAGATCAAGAGGGGTCTCCGAAAATGAAAAACTGTTTTTT
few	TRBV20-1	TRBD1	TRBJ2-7	CSARDFLGQDAYEQYF	TGCAGTGCTAGAGATTTCTTAGGACAGGACGCCTACGAGCAGTACTTC
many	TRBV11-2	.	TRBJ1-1	CASTGLGTEAFF	TGTGCCAGCACGGGCCTAGGCACTGAAGCTTTCTTT
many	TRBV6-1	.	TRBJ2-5	CASTMWGTQETQYF	TGTGCCAGCACCATGTGGGGTACTCAAGAGACCCAGTACTTC
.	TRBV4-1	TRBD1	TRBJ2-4	CASSQRGQQRDIQYF	TGCGCCAGCAGCCAACGGGGACAGCAGCGTGACATTCAGTACTTC
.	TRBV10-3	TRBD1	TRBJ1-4	CAIRPGQGDEKLFF	TGTGCCATCAGACCGGGACAGGGCGATGAAAAACTGTTTTTT
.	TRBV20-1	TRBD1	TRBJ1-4	CSAAQGGEEKLFF	TGCAGTGCGGCTCAGGGGGGGGAGGAAAAACTGTTTTTT
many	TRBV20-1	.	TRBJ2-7	CSAADAFSSSYEQYF	TGCAGTGCCGCAGACGCGTTCTCAAGCTCCTACGAGCAGTACTTC
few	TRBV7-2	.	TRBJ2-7	CASSFGASLRNEQYF	TGTGCCAGCAGCTTCGGAGCGTCTCTAAGGAACGAGCAGTACTTC
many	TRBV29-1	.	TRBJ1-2	CSAYRDSDGYTF	TGCAGCGCTTACAGGGATAGCGATGGCTACACCTTC
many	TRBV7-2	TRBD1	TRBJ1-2	CASSFYPPGQGMNGYTF	TGTGCCAGCAGCTTCTATCCACCGGGACAGGGGATGAATGGCTACACCTTC
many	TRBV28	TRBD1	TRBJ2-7	CASSLSSGQYYEQYF	TGTGCCAGCAGCCTATCCTCGGGACAGTACTACGAGCAGTACTTC
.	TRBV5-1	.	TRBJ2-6	CASSWDGASGANVLTF	TGCGCCAGCAGCTGGGACGGAGCCTCTGGGGCCAACGTCCTGACTTTC
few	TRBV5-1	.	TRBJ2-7	CASSRGSGTYEQYF	TGCGCCAGCAGCCGGGGGAGCGGCACCTACGAGCAGTACTTC
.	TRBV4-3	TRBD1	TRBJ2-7	CASSQVSGTGVGEQYF	TGCGCCAGCAGCCAAGTGTCCGGGACAGGGGTCGGTGAGCAGTACTTC
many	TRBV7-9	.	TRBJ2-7	CASKTGSYEQYF	TGTGCCAGCAAAACAGGGTCCTACGAGCAGTACTTC
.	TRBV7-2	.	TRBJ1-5	CASSLFLQPQHF	TGTGCCAGCAGCTTATTTTTACAGCCCCAGCATTTT
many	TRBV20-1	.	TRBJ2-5	CSARDIRGDTQETQYF	TGCAGTGCTAGAGATATACGCGGGGACACTCAAGAGACCCAGTACTTC
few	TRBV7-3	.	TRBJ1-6	CASSSRRGNSPLHF	TGTGCCAGCAGCTCTCGGCGGGGAAATTCACCCCTCCACTTT
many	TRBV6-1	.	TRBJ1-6	CASTGGSYNSPLHF	TGTGCCAGCACCGGGGGCTCCTATAATTCACCCCTCCACTTT
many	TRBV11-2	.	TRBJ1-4	CASSSYTTNEKLFF	TGTGCCAGCAGCTCCTACACAACTAATGAAAAACTGTTTTTT
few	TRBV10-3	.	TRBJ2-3	CAISRAASAQYRGTDTQYF	TGTGCCATCAGTCGGGCCGCTAGCGCGCAATATAGGGGCACAGATACGCAGTATTTT
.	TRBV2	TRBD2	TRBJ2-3	CASNGLAGADTQYF	TGTGCCAGCAATGGACTAGCGGGGGCGGATACGCAGTATTTT
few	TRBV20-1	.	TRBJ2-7	CSARDGSSYEQYF	TGCAGTGCTAGAGATGGCAGCTCCTACGAGCAGTACTTC
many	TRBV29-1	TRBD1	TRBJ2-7	CSVEETGDYEQYF	TGCAGCGTTGAAGAGACAGGGGACTACGAGCAGTACTTC
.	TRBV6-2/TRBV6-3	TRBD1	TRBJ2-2	CASTRGGDSRTGELFF	TGTGCCAGCACCAGAGGTGGGGACAGTCGGACCGGGGAGCTGTTTTTT
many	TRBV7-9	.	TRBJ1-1	CASSQPAGALSYTEAFF	TGTGCCAGCAGCCAACCTGCAGGGGCGCTTAGTTACACTGAAGCTTTCTTT
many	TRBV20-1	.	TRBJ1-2	CSARPPGGGSNYGYTF	TGCAGTGCTAGACCCCCGGGGGGGGGTAGCAACTATGGCTACACCTTC
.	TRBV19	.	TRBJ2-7	CASSMVLGDSEQYF	TGTGCCAGTAGTATGGTCCTGGGGGATTCCGAGCAGTACTTC
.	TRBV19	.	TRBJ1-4	CASSEGYFTTNEKLFF	TGTGCCAGCAGCGAGGGGTACTTCACAACTAATGAAAAACTGTTTTTT
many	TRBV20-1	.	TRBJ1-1	CSATDGSTPMDTEAFF	TGCAGTGCAACCGACGGGTCCACGCCGATGGACACTGAAGCTTTCTTT
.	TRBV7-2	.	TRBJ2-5	CASSPRASEETQYF	TGTGCCAGCAGCCCGCGGGCCTCTGAAGAGACCCAGTACTTC
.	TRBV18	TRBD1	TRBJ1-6	CASSPPGGESPLHF	TGTGCCAGCTCACCCCCAGGGGGAGAATCACCCCTCCACTTT
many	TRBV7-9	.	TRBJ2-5	CASSLEARRETQYF	TGTGCCAGCAGCTTAGAAGCCCGGCGGGAGACCCAGTACTTC
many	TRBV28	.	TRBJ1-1	CASSLYQTVNTEAFF	TGTGCCAGCAGTTTATATCAGACCGTGAACACTGAAGCTTTCTTT
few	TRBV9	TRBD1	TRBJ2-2	CASSGTGWIGELFF	TGTGCCAGCAGCGGGACAGGGTGGATCGGGGAGCTGTTTTTT
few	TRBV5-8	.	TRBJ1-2	CASSFYRDTYAPHYGYTF	TGTGCCAGCAGCTTTTACCGGGACACTTACGCCCCTCACTATGGCTACACCTTC
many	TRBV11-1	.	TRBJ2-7	CASSSLGLRDDSYEQYF	TGTGCCAGCAGTTCCCTGGGTTTAAGGGACGACTCCTACGAGCAGTACTTC
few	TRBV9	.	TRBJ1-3	CASSAGQGNTIYF	TGTGCCAGCAGCGCCGGACAGGGAAACACCATATATTTT
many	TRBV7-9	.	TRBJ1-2	CASSLDFGVYGYTF	TGTGCCAGCAGCTTAGATTTCGGGGTATATGGCTACACCTTC
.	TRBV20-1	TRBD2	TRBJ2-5	CSASPTSGGPIETQYF	TGCAGTGCTAGCCCGACTAGCGGGGGGCCCATAGAGACCCAGTACTTC
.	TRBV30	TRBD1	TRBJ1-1	CALRTGMNTEAFF	TGTGCTCTTAGGACAGGAATGAACACTGAAGCTTTCTTT
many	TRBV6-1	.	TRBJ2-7	CASSEASRASEQYF	TGTGCCAGCAGTGAAGCTTCCAGGGCCAGCGAGCAGTACTTC
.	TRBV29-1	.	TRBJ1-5	CSVGALDQPQHF	TGCAGCGTTGGGGCATTGGATCAGCCCCAGCATTTT
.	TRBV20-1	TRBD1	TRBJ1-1	CSAFWLGQGGNTEAFF	TGCAGTGCCTTCTGGCTGGGACAGGGGGGGAACACTGAAGCTTTCTTT
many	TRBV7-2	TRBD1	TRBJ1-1	CASSPAGDSEGNTEAFF	TGTGCCAGCAGCCCAGCAGGGGACAGCGAGGGGAACACTGAAGCTTTCTTT
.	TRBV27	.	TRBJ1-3	CARGEQQGTISGNTIYF	TGTGCCAGGGGGGAACAACAAGGGACCATCTCTGGAAACACCATATATTTT
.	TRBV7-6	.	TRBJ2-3	CASSLAGPDTQYF	TGTGCCAGCAGCTTAGCGGGTCCAGATACGCAGTATTTT
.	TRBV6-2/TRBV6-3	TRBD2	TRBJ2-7	CASSFPGSGRYEQYF	TGTGCCAGCAGTTTCCCCGGTAGCGGGAGGTACGAGCAGTACTTC
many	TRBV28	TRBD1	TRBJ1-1	CASSLKTGGLNTEAFF	TGTGCCAGCAGCCTAAAGACAGGGGGCCTGAACACTGAAGCTTTCTTT
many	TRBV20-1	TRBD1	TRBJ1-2	CSASPGQLSTYYTF	TGCAGTGCTAGTCCGGGACAGCTCTCAACCTACTACACCTTC
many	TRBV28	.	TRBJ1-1	CASFSRQWVEAFF	TGTGCCAGCTTTTCGAGACAGTGGGTTGAAGCTTTCTTT
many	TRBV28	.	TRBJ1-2	CASRGISFYGYTF	TGTGCCAGCAGAGGGATATCCTTTTATGGCTACACCTTC
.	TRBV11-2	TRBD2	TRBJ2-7	CASSRSGAPYEQYF	TGTGCCAGCAGCCGTAGCGGGGCCCCCTACGAGCAGTACTTC